This TCR beta chain was captured by sequencing in a study of blood T cell repertoires in COVID-19. Study-level background: The United States, Italy and Spain were the sources of the acute and convalescent COVID-19 samples. PBMCs, B-cell-depleted T cells, or T cells were the source of the cDNA or gDNA that made up the material.

Authors' data handling: Reference gene primer amplification yielded estimated nucleated cell counts. Produced via immunoSEQ multiplex PCR; TCRdb's table is partial and in-frame only. Clonal size and the V and J genes are those of that table, whereas D and trimming came from the DNA. The table records 200,000 or so clones, around four fifths of them present only once. The CDR3 spans 15 residues. Germline CDR1 and CDR2: SGHVS and FNYEAQ. Between the trimmed V and J ends, which lost 0 bases and 1 base, there was a span of 10 bases. Sample: peripheral blood. The source of this sequence is a woman aged 55-70 years who had recovered from COVID-19. V gene TRBV7-6 combines with J gene TRBJ2-7; TRBD1 might be the D (5 bases). CDR3 in amino acids: CASSLAGDSSYEQYF. The CDR3 nucleotides are TGTGCCAGCAGCTTAGCGGGTGACAGTTCCTACGAGCAGTACTTC.